Below, 26 T cell receptor beta chains from the same sample are listed, as sequenced in a study of glioma-infiltrating T cells. Using RNA template, CDR3s of TCR alpha and beta were amplified with iRepertoire arm-PCR. TCRdb reanalysed the multiplex PCR reads using MiXCR and keeps one entry per CDR3 protein. The sample includes under 150,000 distinct CDR3 sequences, approximately 26% of them seen just once. Sequences were obtained from glioma tissue, nonneoplastic brain tissue, or PBMCs (not recorded which). The receptor source for this set is a human donor with low-grade glioma or glioblastoma, undergoing nonglioma brain surgery, or in good health (not recorded which).

This chain connects TRBV20-1 to TRBJ1-6, with D maybe TRBD1 (5 bases). Germline V gene data show CDR1 as DFQATT and CDR2 as SNEGSKA (reference sequence). The CDR3 loop spans 18 amino acids. Trimming took off 0 bases at V and 8 bases at J, with 23 bases between the two ends. CDR3 region: CSARDGFREGTRDSPLHF. The CDR3 region has the DNA TGCAGTGCTAGAGATGGTTTCAGGGAGGGGACGCGAGATTCACCCCTCCACTTT.

As concerns this clonotype: The missing conserved phenylalanine or tryptophan at the end of this CDR3 makes a read error likely. V gene TRBV6-2 or TRBV6-3 combines with J gene TRBJ2-4; the D gene is possibly TRBD2 (7 bases). Germline CDR1 and CDR2: MNHEY and SVGEGT. CDR3 length equals 12 residues. The V and J ends lost 8 bases and 6 bases respectively, with 11 bases between them. The CDR3 loop is CASGGARNIQYL. CDR3 DNA sequence: TGTGCCAGCGGGGGGGCTCGAAACATTCAGTACCTC.

This chain joins TRBV27 and TRBJ2-3; D may be TRBD2 (6 bases). The V end lost 6 bases, the J end lost 2 bases, and 21 bases lay between the germline ends. Per germline, CDR1 MNHEY and CDR2 SMNVEV (reference sequence). The CDR3 contains 17 residues. The CDR3 region has the DNA TGTGCCAGCAGCCCGGGGGTTGGACGTCTCATCACAGATACGCAGTATTTT. Encoded protein: CASSPGVGRLITDTQYF.

This clonotype was detected only a few times. The J gene is TRBJ2-3, the V gene TRBV7-8; D is possibly TRBD1 (5 bases). Trimming took off 4 bases at V and 11 bases at J, with 10 bases between the two ends. The CDR3 contains 11 residues. Germline loops: CDR1 SGHVS, CDR2 FQNEAQ. CDR3 bases: TGTGCCAGCAGCTCGGCAGGGTTGCAGTATTTT. Encoded protein: CASSSAGLQYF.

The chain has TRBV7-3 and TRBJ1-1; D might be TRBD1 (5 bases). Germline V gene lookup returns CDR1 SGHTA and CDR2 FQGTGA. This CDR3 has 15 amino acids. V lost 7 bases and J 5 bases, leaving 20 bases between the germline ends. CDR3 sequence: CASTSRGGTGTEAFF. The CDR3 DNA sequence: TGTGCCAGCACCTCCCGGGGGGGAACTGGGACTGAAGCTTTCTTT.

This clonotype has just a few counts. The chain combines TRBV20-1 with TRBJ1-1; D unclear. This CDR3 has 13 amino acids. CDR1 is DFQATT, CDR2 SNEGSKA, per germline (reference sequence). Deletions cut 6 bases from V and 2 bases from J, with 13 bases between. The CDR3 coding sequence is TGCAGTGCGAGCCGTGGGGAAAACACTGAAGCTTTCTTT. Its protein product is CSASRGENTEAFF.

This clonotype was counted between two and nine times. V and J are TRBV14 and TRBJ2-1; 7 positions match TRBD1. Trimming took 3 bases from V and 7 from J; bases not matched to a gene: 12. Germline V gene lookup returns CDR1 SGHDN and CDR2 FVKESK. CDR3 size: 16 residues. In DNA form, the CDR3 reads TGTGCCAGCAGCCAGCAGGGGGTCACCTACAATAATGAGCAGTTCTTC. Amino acid sequence: CASSQQGVTYNNEQFF.

In regard to this clonotype: A much larger clone differs by one base, so this may be a read error. V and J are TRBV27 and TRBJ1-5; 9 nucleotides agree with TRBD1. Per germline, CDR1 MNHEY and CDR2 SMNVEV (reference sequence). The CDR3 spans 14 residues. This CDR3 reads CTSSRQGGNQPQHF. CDR3 DNA: TGTACCAGCAGTCGACAGGGGGGCAATCAGCCCCAGCATTTT.

As regards this clonotype: Its ends do not fully match the called genes, so a read error is possible. V and J are TRBV27 and TRBJ1-5; D gene uncertain. The CDR3 runs to 14 residues. Per the germline V gene, CDR1 is MNHEY and CDR2 is SMNVEV (reference sequence). The CDR3 DNA reads TGTGCCAGCAGTTTAAGCGATAGCAATCAGCCCCAGCGTTTT. Translated, it gives CASSLSDSNQPQRF.

In this sample, this clonotype turned up a few times. The chain has TRBV7-9 and TRBJ1-5; D is possibly TRBD1 (5 bases). CDR3 length: 16 residues. The V gene lost 0 bases and the J gene lost 3 bases, with 12 bases spanning the gap. Germline V gene sequence: CDR1 SEHNR, CDR2 FQNEAQ (reference sequence). For the CDR3, the DNA is TGTGCCAGCAGCTTAGCTACTGGCAGGGTCAATCAGCCCCAGCATTTT. It specifies CASSLATGRVNQPQHF.

In regard to this clonotype: A junction end diverges from the germline sequence, so it may reflect a read error. The J gene is TRBJ2-2, the V gene TRBV7-2, with 7 bases aligning to TRBD1. The CDR3 length is 13 residues. CDR1 is SGHTA and CDR2 is FQGNSA in the germline V gene. Written as DNA, the CDR3 is TGTGCCAACTCGGGGACAGCAACCGGGGAGCTGCTTTTT. Translation gives CANSGTATGELLF. The complete variable domain, with remaining parts taken from reference TRBV7-2 and TRBJ2-2, reads GAGVSQSPSNKVTEKGKDVELRCDPISGHTALYWYRQSLGQGLEFLIYFQGNSAPDKSGLPSDRFSAERTGGSVSTLTIQRTQQEDSAVYLCANSGTATGELLFGEGSRLTVL.

This clonotype was counted between two and nine times. This chain joins TRBV7-2 and TRBJ1-2; D not certain. The CDR3 loop spans 15 amino acids. In germline, CDR1 is SGHTA, CDR2 FQGNSA. Trimming cost V 5 bases and J 4 bases, with 17 bases left between them. DNA for the CDR3: TGTGCCAGCAGCCAATTCCAAGGAGTAGGCTATGGCTACACCTTC. As protein: CASSQFQGVGYGYTF.

This chain uses TRBV10-3 with TRBJ1-5; D is possibly TRBD1 (5 bases). Germline assignment: CDR1 ENHRY and CDR2 SYGVKD. This CDR3 comprises 15 residues. The germline V and J ends were trimmed by 6 bases and 0 bases, with 12 bases remaining between them. The CDR3 DNA sequence: TGTGCCATCAGACAGGACGGGTCTAGCAATCAGCCCCAGCATTTT. Its protein is CAIRQDGSSNQPQHF.

As for this clonotype: A read error is possible here, since a much larger clone lies one base away. For the CDR3, the DNA is TGTGCCAGCAGGTCCTGGACAGGGGATTCACCCCTCCACTTT. This translates into CASRSWTGDSPLHF. The chain is built from TRBV6-6 and TRBJ1-6, with 9 bases aligning to TRBD1. The CDR3 spans 14 residues. V was clipped by 6 bases and J by 8 bases; unmatched bases: 5. The V gene's germline CDR1 is MNHNY and CDR2 SVGAGI (reference sequence).

The chain recombines TRBV15 with TRBJ2-7, with D possibly matching TRBD2 (6 bases). From germline, CDR1 is LNHNV and CDR2 YYDKDF (reference sequence). With 3 bases removed from V and 1 base from J, the gap between germline ends came to 7 bases. The CDR3 loop spans 13 amino acids. DNA for the CDR3: TGTGCCACCAGCAGCGGGACTTCCTACGAGCAGTACGTC. Its translation: CATSSGTSYEQYV.

The rearrangement links TRBV5-4 to TRBJ2-1, with D maybe TRBD2 (7 bases). The V end was cut by 2 bases, the J end by 6 bases, with 15 bases between. This CDR3 is 15 amino acids long. Per the germline V gene, CDR1 is SGHNT and CDR2 is YYREEE (reference sequence). CDR3 amino acids: CASSFSGGPINEQFF. The DNA of the CDR3 is TGTGCCAGCAGCTTTTCCGGGGGGCCTATCAATGAGCAGTTCTTC.

Many counts were recorded for this clonotype. This chain connects TRBV7-2 to TRBJ2-3; possible D gene TRBD2, 6 bases. The CDR3 length is 14 residues. Per germline, CDR1 SGHTA and CDR2 FQGNSA. V was shortened by 5 bases and J by 2 bases, with 11 bases between the two germline ends. The CDR3 spells CASSMGLVTDTQYF. CDR3 bases: TGTGCCAGCAGCATGGGACTGGTCACAGATACGCAGTATTTT.

The CDR3 region has the DNA TGTGCCAGCAACCGGGGGTATCAAGAGACCCAGTACTTC. It translates to CASNRGYQETQYF. The rearrangement links TRBV7-9 to TRBJ2-5; tentative D call: TRBD2 (6 bases). The CDR3 sequence is 13 residues long. The germline V gene has CDR1 SEHNR and CDR2 FQNEAQ (reference sequence). V lost 7 bases and J lost 2, with 11 bases in between.

The chain uses TRBV7-6 and TRBJ2-5; D not resolved. Germline V gene sequence: CDR1 SGHVS, CDR2 FNYEAQ. This CDR3 spans 14 amino acids. V lost 2 bases and J 0 bases, leaving 7 bases between the germline ends. CDR3 region: CASSLSQNQETQYF. CDR3 sequence (DNA): TGTGCCAGCAGCTTAAGCCAAAACCAAGAGACCCAGTACTTC.

This clonotype was counted between two and nine times. The junction departs from germline at one end; a sequencing error may be responsible. The chain links TRBV6-5 to TRBJ1-1; D not certain. This CDR3 has 15 residues. Germline CDR1 MNHEY, CDR2 SVGAGI. The CDR3 region is CAGSYSRAGNTEAFF. As DNA, the CDR3 is TGTGCCGGCAGTTACTCTCGAGCAGGGAACACTGAAGCTTTCTTT.

This clonotype was counted only a few times. This chain joins TRBV28 and TRBJ1-5; D unclear. Trimming removed 6 bases at V and 2 bases at J, with 11 bases between. The CDR3 is 14 residues long. The germline CDR1 and CDR2 sequences are MDHEN and SYDVKM. CDR3 in amino acids: CASRRWGGNQPQHF. The CDR3 region has the DNA TGTGCCAGCAGGCGCTGGGGAGGCAATCAGCCCCAGCATTTT.

This rearrangement joins TRBV5-4 to TRBJ2-5; TRBD1 is a possible D gene (6 bases). Germline V gene sequence: CDR1 SGHNT, CDR2 YYREEE (reference sequence). The CDR3 is 14 residues long. Trimming pared 3 bases from V and 2 bases from J, leaving 11 bases between. The CDR3 region has the DNA TGTGCCAGCAGCTCCGGACAGAGACAAGAGACCCAGTACTTC. This codes for CASSSGQRQETQYF.

In this sample, this clonotype turned up a few times. CDR3 nucleotide sequence: TGTGCCAGCAGCCCCGAACCTGTTTCACCCCTCCACTTT. Protein sequence: CASSPEPVSPLHF. V and J are TRBV14 and TRBJ1-6, with no clear D. CDR3 length: 13 residues. Germline V gene lookup returns CDR1 SGHDN and CDR2 FVKESK. V was shortened by 4 bases and J by 9 bases, with 10 bases between the two germline ends.

This clonotype was seen ten or more times. The CDR3 reads CASSVSHSGNTIYF. The CDR3 DNA sequence: TGTGCCAGCAGTGTATCTCACTCTGGAAACACCATATATTTT. The V and J genes are TRBV6-1 and TRBJ1-3; D remains unclear. Trimming shortened V by 4 bases and J by 0 bases, and 7 bases separated the two germline ends. This CDR3 has 14 amino acids. CDR1 is MNHNS, CDR2 SASEGT, per germline.

This clonotype was counted many times. The J gene is TRBJ1-3, the V gene TRBV20-1, with a weak D call TRBD1 (6 bases). The V end lost 2 bases, the J end lost 0 bases, and 14 bases lay between the germline ends. Germline CDR1 DFQATT, CDR2 SNEGSKA (reference sequence). This CDR3 region has 16 residues. CDR3 in amino acids: CSARWTVDNSGNTIYF. CDR3 coding DNA: TGCAGTGCTAGATGGACAGTCGACAACTCTGGAAACACCATATATTTT.

A word on this clonotype: A much larger clone differs by one base, so this may be a read error. J is TRBJ2-7 and V is TRBV20-1, with no clear D. The CDR3 contains 13 residues. Germline V lookup: CDR1 DFQATT, CDR2 SNEGSKA (reference sequence). The V gene lost 3 bases and the J gene lost 6 bases, with 15 bases spanning the gap. The CDR3 sequence is CSASETHTAEQYV. CDR3 sequence (DNA): TGCAGTGCTAGTGAGACTCACACTGCCGAGCAGTACGTC.